The 14 T cell receptor beta chains given below trace back to one sample, sequenced in a study of STAT5B mutations in CD4+ large granular lymphocyte leukemia. Produced via immunoSEQ multiplex PCR; TCRdb's table is partial and in-frame only. Here the sample spans more than 20,000 clones, about 79% being singletons. Sequenced sample: CD4+ T cells from blood buffy coats. Source of these receptors: a human donor in good health.

In this sample, this clone turned up once. The chain employs TRBV30 and TRBJ2-1; maybe TRBD2 (6 bases). The CDR3 consists of 14 residues. With 2 bases removed from V and 7 bases from J, the gap between germline ends came to 15 bases. Looked up from germline, CDR1 is GTSNPN and CDR2 is SVGIG (reference sequence). The CDR3, as DNA: TGTGCCTGGAGTTTGGGACTCGTTGGGAATGAGCAGTTCTTC. It codes for CAWSLGLVGNEQFF.

V usage is TRBV11-3 and J usage is TRBJ1-3, with unresolved D. Germline V lookup: CDR1 SGHNT, CDR2 YENEEA. V was clipped by 5 bases and J by 2 bases, with 13 bases between them. The CDR3 is 15 residues long. The CDR3 spells CASSPPIGAGNTIYF. In DNA, the CDR3 is TGTGCCAGCAGCCCACCTATTGGAGCTGGAAACACCATATATTTT.

The J gene is TRBJ2-1, the V gene TRBV6-1; D is ambiguous. The V end was cut by 4 bases, the J end by 10 bases, with 8 bases between. Per germline, CDR1 MNHNS and CDR2 SASEGT. The CDR3 sequence is 11 residues long. The CDR3 DNA reads TGTGCCAGCAGTGGTTTAAGAGAGCAGTTCTTC. Amino acids: CASSGLREQFF.

There are a few counts of this clone. This sequence joins TRBV2 and TRBJ2-2; D is undetermined. This CDR3 contains 15 residues. The germline CDR1 and CDR2 sequences are SNHLY and FYNNEI. V was trimmed by 0 bases and J by 1 base, leaving 6 bases between them. The CDR3, as DNA: TGTGCCAGCAGTGAAGCGGGATTGAACACCGGGGAGCTGTTTTTT. It encodes CASSEAGLNTGELFF. The full variable domain, completed using reference TRBV2 and TRBJ2-2, is EPEVTQTPSHQVTQMGQEVILRCVPISNHLYFYWYRQILGQKVEFLVSFYNNEISEKSEIFDDQFSVERPDGSNFTLKIRSTKLEDSAMYFCASSEAGLNTGELFFGEGSRLTVL.

CDR3 in DNA: TGTGCCAGCAGTCGTTGGACAGGGGGGACCGGGGAGCTGTTTTTT. Translating gives CASSRWTGGTGELFF. The J gene is TRBJ2-2, the V gene TRBV28; 10 bases fit TRBD1. The V gene's germline CDR1 is MDHEN and CDR2 SYDVKM. J lost 5 bases, V lost 5 bases, and 5 bases had no gene match. CDR3 length: 15 residues.

J is TRBJ2-7 and V is TRBV6-6, with 8 bases that match TRBD2. This CDR3 is built from 15 residues. Germline lookup yields CDR1 MNHNY and CDR2 SVGAGI (reference sequence). V shed 6 bases and J 2 bases; nucleotides not matched to a gene: 9. The CDR3 region is CASSTPGTSPYEQYF. For the CDR3, the DNA is TGTGCCAGCAGCACCCCCGGGACTAGTCCCTACGAGCAGTACTTC.

This chain links TRBV30 with TRBJ2-5; TRBD2 matches at 8 bases. With V trimmed by 3 bases and J by 2 bases, 14 bases remained unmatched. This CDR3 is built from 17 residues. The germline CDR1 and CDR2 sequences are GTSNPN and SVGIG (reference sequence). CDR3 protein: CAWSPARTSRGQETQYF. CDR3 bases: TGTGCCTGGAGCCCCGCCCGGACTAGCCGGGGGCAAGAGACCCAGTACTTC.

The chain carries TRBV4-2 and TRBJ1-3, with a weak D call TRBD1 (5 bases). Trimming shortened V by 0 bases and J by 9 bases, and 15 bases separated the two germline ends. Germline V gives CDR1 LGHNA, CDR2 YNFKEQ. The CDR3 consists of 15 residues. The CDR3 bases are TGTGCCAGCAGCCAAGATGCAGGGTGGGAGGTCACCATATATTTT. Encoded protein: CASSQDAGWEVTIYF.

In its sample, this clone was seen a few times. The J gene is TRBJ1-2, the V gene TRBV29-1; D gene uncertain. Trimming cost V 5 bases and J 0 bases, with 4 bases left between them. This CDR3 is 11 amino acids long. CDR1 and CDR2 from the germline V gene are SQVTM and ANQGSEA. CDR3 DNA sequence: TGCAGCGTTACAGCTAACTATGGCTACACCTTC. Residues: CSVTANYGYTF.

The genes are TRBV5-6 and TRBJ1-5; 11 bases match TRBD1. The CDR3 is 15 amino acids. V shed 4 bases and J 2 bases; nucleotides not matched to a gene: 2. Germline values: CDR1 SGHDT, CDR2 YYEEEE. Here the CDR3 DNA reads TGTGCCAGCAGCCGGACAGGGGGCGGCAATCAGCCCCAGCATTTT. Protein: CASSRTGGGNQPQHF.

The rearrangement links TRBV11-2 to TRBJ1-5, with 9 bases identical to TRBD1. The CDR3 spans 18 residues. V was clipped by 1 base and J by 2 bases; unmatched bases: 9. From germline, CDR1 is SGHAT and CDR2 FQNNGV. The CDR3 DNA follows: TGTGCCAGCAGCTTAGGGGGTCTAGGGGACAGGGGCAATCAGCCCCAGCATTTT. It encodes CASSLGGLGDRGNQPQHF. The complete variable domain, with remaining parts taken from reference TRBV11-2 and TRBJ1-5, reads EAGVAQSPRYKIIEKRQSVAFWCNPISGHATLYWYQQILGQGPKLLIQFQNNGVVDDSQLPKDRFSAERLKGVDSTLKIQPAKLEDSAVYLCASSLGGLGDRGNQPQHFGDGTRLSIL.

The rearrangement joins TRBV7-8 to TRBJ2-7, with 9 nucleotides matching TRBD1. V lost 0 bases and J lost 1; bases outside the gene matches: 1. Germline CDR1 is SGHVS and CDR2 is FQNEAQ. The CDR3 runs to 15 residues. The CDR3 nucleotides read TGTGCCAGCAGCTTAGCGGGGACAGGGTCCTACGAGCAGTACTTC. This sequence encodes CASSLAGTGSYEQYF.

CDR3 sequence (DNA): TGTGCCAGCAGCGTGACACAGGGCTGGGTGCGAGCAGATACGCAGTATTTT. It specifies CASSVTQGWVRADTQYF. The rearrangement uses TRBV5-4 and TRBJ2-3, with D maybe TRBD1 (6 bases). Germline CDR1 is SGHNT and CDR2 is YYREEE (reference sequence). CDR3 size: 17 residues. Trimming cost V 4 bases and J 4 bases, with 22 bases left between them. The variable domain in full, completed from reference TRBV5-4 and TRBJ2-3, reads ETGVTQSPTHLIKTRGQQVTLRCSSQSGHNTVSWYQQALGQGPQFIFQYYREEENGRGNFPPRFSGLQFPNYSSELNVNALELDDSALYLCASSVTQGWVRADTQYFGPGTRLTVL.

The chain couples TRBV2 to TRBJ2-5; D not resolved. The J call is in doubt because the DNA end fits TRBJ2-7 better. The length of the CDR3 is 12 residues. Germline CDR1 and CDR2: SNHLY and FYNNEI. The CDR3 loop reads CASSEDLYEQYF. DNA of the CDR3: TGTGCCAGCAGTGAAGACCTCTACGAGCAGTACTTC.